The 29 T cell receptor beta chains reported below all come from one sample, sequenced in a study of shared T cell receptors in the human thymus. The method was immunoSEQ multiplex PCR; TCRdb's version includes in-frame clones alone and lacks a portion of them. This table has more than 550,000 clones, approximately 85% appearing once. The sample was also linked to a second study, of human thymus T cells.

The sample comprised thymocytes. The receptor set was obtained from a girl less than two years old with a congenital heart defect.

The CDR3 DNA follows: TGCGCCAGCAGCCAACAGACAGGGCCTTATAATTCACCCCTCCACTTT. Its protein product is CASSQQTGPYNSPLHF. This sequence joins TRBV4-3 and TRBJ1-6; 7 bases are shared with TRBD1. Germline values: CDR1 LGHNA, CDR2 YSLEER. The CDR3 runs to 16 residues. V gave up 2 bases and J gave up 4 bases; unmatched junction bases: 5.

The chain has TRBV7-9 and TRBJ1-6; 8 positions agree with TRBD1. The length of the CDR3 is 15 residues. CDR1 is SEHNR, CDR2 FQNEAQ, per germline (reference sequence). V lost 5 bases, J lost 9 bases, and 9 bases stayed unmatched. CDR3 DNA sequence: TGTGCCAGCAGCCACCGGACAGGGAGGGGTTCACCCCTCCACTTT. This encodes CASSHRTGRGSPLHF.

The chain carries TRBV5-4 and TRBJ2-4; TRBD2 aligns across 8 bases. The junction had 0 bases not matched to a gene; V was cut back by 1 base and J by 0 bases. The CDR3 is 15 amino acids. Germline lookup yields CDR1 SGHNT and CDR2 YYREEE (reference sequence). Here the CDR3 reads CASSLRGGAKNIQYF. CDR3 nucleotides: TGTGCCAGCAGCTTGCGGGGGGGAGCCAAAAACATTCAGTACTTC.

The V and J genes are TRBV7-9 and TRBJ1-2, with TRBD1 matching over 10 bases. Trimming cost V 5 bases and J 5 bases; bases outside gene matches: 14. The CDR3 runs 17 residues. Germline lookup yields CDR1 SEHNR and CDR2 FQNEAQ (reference sequence). The CDR3 is CASSLGDRGAVGYGYTF. The CDR3, as DNA: TGTGCCAGCAGCCTTGGGGACAGGGGCGCCGTGGGTTATGGCTACACCTTC.

This chain links TRBV19 with TRBJ2-5; D unresolved. Trimming took 6 bases from V and 2 from J, leaving 10 bases between them. The V gene's germline CDR1 is LNHDA and CDR2 SQIVND (reference sequence). The length of the CDR3 is 13 residues. In nucleotides, the CDR3 is TGTGCCAGTAGCACGGTGGTTCAAGAGACCCAGTACTTC. It is translated as CASSTVVQETQYF.

The chain has TRBV19 and TRBJ2-2; TRBD1 aligns across 7 bases. CDR1 and CDR2 from the germline V gene are LNHDA and SQIVND (reference sequence). The junction had 10 bases not matched to a gene; V was cut back by 9 bases and J by 3 bases. The CDR3 covers 15 residues. The CDR3 loop is CASLPQGKDTGELFF. The CDR3 DNA is TGTGCCAGCCTGCCACAGGGGAAGGACACCGGGGAGCTGTTTTTT.

The chain employs TRBV18 and TRBJ1-1; perhaps TRBD1 as D (5 bases). The CDR3 loop spans 16 amino acids. V was clipped by 3 bases and J by 7 bases, with 21 bases between them. Germline CDR1 KGHSH, CDR2 LQKENI. CDR3 DNA sequence: TGTGCCAGCTCACCGCAGGGCTCAGACCGTGCTTATGAAGCTTTCTTT. Encoded protein: CASSPQGSDRAYEAFF.

The chain has TRBV9 and TRBJ1-4; tentatively, D is TRBD1 (5 bases). Germline CDR1 SGDLS, CDR2 YYNGEE. V shed 4 bases and J shed 7 bases, with 20 bases lying between them. The CDR3 sequence is 16 residues long. The CDR3 DNA is TGTGCCAGCAGCCCAGGACTTATCCTCGGGGGTGAAAAACTGTTTTTT. Its protein product is CASSPGLILGGEKLFF. Combining the CDR3 with reference TRBV9 and TRBJ1-4 gives the whole variable domain DSGVTQTPKHLITATGQRVTLRCSPRSGDLSVYWYQQSLDQGLQFLIQYYNGEERAKGNILERFSAQQFPDLHSELNLSSLELGDSALYFCASSPGLILGGEKLFFGSGTQLSVL.

Only one count was recorded for this clone. The rearrangement uses TRBV19 and TRBJ2-6; TRBD1 matches 7 bases. With 7 bases clipped from V and 0 bases from J, the junction kept 9 bases outside the gene matches. This CDR3 is 17 amino acids long. Germline V gene sequence: CDR1 LNHDA, CDR2 SQIVND (reference sequence). The CDR3 sequence is CASNRGQHCSGANVLTF. CDR3 sequence (DNA): TGTGCCAGTAATAGGGGACAGCACTGCTCTGGGGCCAACGTCCTGACTTTC.

The rearrangement links TRBV7-9 to TRBJ2-4, with TRBD2 matching 12 bases. CDR1 SEHNR and CDR2 FQNEAQ come from the germline V gene (reference sequence). The CDR3 extends over 19 amino acids. The V gene end was trimmed by 1 base and the J gene end by 1 base; junction bases not matched to a gene: 8. CDR3 loop: CASSLDASGGASAKNIQYF. As DNA, the CDR3 is TGTGCCAGCAGCTTAGATGCTAGCGGGGGGGCCTCGGCCAAAAACATTCAGTACTTC.

The chain has TRBV7-9 and TRBJ2-6; D remains unclear. CDR3 length: 15 amino acids. In germline, CDR1 is SEHNR, CDR2 FQNEAQ (reference sequence). Trimming took 5 bases from V and 8 from J, leaving 16 bases between them. This CDR3 reads CASSLLAQVTNVLTF. In DNA form, the CDR3 reads TGTGCCAGCAGCCTTCTCGCTCAGGTGACCAACGTCCTGACTTTC.

V is TRBV6-1 and J is TRBJ1-6, with TRBD1 matching over 8 bases. The junction had 4 bases not matched to a gene; V was cut back by 4 bases and J by 5 bases. This CDR3 contains 15 residues. Germline V gene data show CDR1 as MNHNS and CDR2 as SASEGT. This CDR3 is CASSVGTGNNSPLHF. The DNA of the CDR3 is TGTGCCAGCAGTGTAGGGACAGGCAATAATTCACCCCTCCACTTT.

The rearrangement joins TRBV7-9 to TRBJ1-4, with TRBD1 identical over 8 bases. CDR3 length equals 15 residues. Looked up from germline, CDR1 is SEHNR and CDR2 is FQNEAQ (reference sequence). Trimming removed 5 bases from V and 8 bases from J; junction bases left unmatched: 10. CDR3 coding DNA: TGTGCCAGCAGCCCGCCACAGGGGGAGTCGGAAAAACTGTTTTTT. Translated: CASSPPQGESEKLFF.

The chain employs TRBV28 and TRBJ1-1; TRBD1 matches at 10 bases. After removal of 4 bases from V and 4 bases from J, the junction contained 6 bases not matched to a gene. The CDR3 sequence is 15 residues long. Germline V lookup: CDR1 MDHEN, CDR2 SYDVKM. For the CDR3, the DNA is TGTGCCAGCAGTTCGAGCCGGGACAGGGGCACTGAAGCTTTCTTT. Its protein product is CASSSSRDRGTEAFF.

This clone was seen a handful of times. The chain carries TRBV4-2 and TRBJ1-3; TRBD1 might be the D (5 bases). This CDR3 is built from 17 residues. V was cut by 4 bases and J by 2 bases, with 18 bases left in between. Germline CDR1 and CDR2: LGHNA and YNFKEQ. CDR3 sequence (DNA): TGTGCCAGCAGCCGCGGGACGGTTGAACTCACTGGAAACACCATATATTTT. Its translation is CASSRGTVELTGNTIYF.

This clone has a single count. CDR3: CASSHPGASGAEAFF. The CDR3 coding sequence is TGTGCCAGCAGCCACCCGGGAGCCTCTGGGGCTGAAGCTTTCTTT. This sequence joins TRBV5-4 and TRBJ1-1; D uncertain. CDR1 and CDR2 (germline): SGHNT, YYREEE (reference sequence). CDR3 length equals 15 residues. The V gene lost 4 bases and the J gene lost 6 bases, with 19 bases spanning the gap.

V gene TRBV6-5 combines with J gene TRBJ1-6; no reliable D call. V was trimmed by 4 bases and J by 8 bases, leaving 15 bases between them. The germline V gene encodes CDR1 MNHEY and CDR2 SVGAGI. The CDR3 loop spans 15 amino acids. The CDR3 DNA is TGTGCCAGCAGTTTCCCGAAATTGAGGGATTCACCCCTCCACTTT. Amino acid sequence: CASSFPKLRDSPLHF.

The J gene is TRBJ1-1, the V gene TRBV7-2; D gene ambiguous. Trimming took off 5 bases at V and 1 base at J, with 14 bases between the two ends. The CDR3 spans 15 residues. CDR1 SGHTA and CDR2 FQGNSA come from the germline V gene. The CDR3 DNA follows: TGTGCCAGCAGCCACAGACGGGGTAAGAACACTGAAGCTTTCTTT. Translation: CASSHRRGKNTEAFF. Combining the CDR3 with reference TRBV7-2 and TRBJ1-1 gives the whole variable domain GAGVSQSPSNKVTEKGKDVELRCDPISGHTALYWYRQSLGQGLEFLIYFQGNSAPDKSGLPSDRFSAERTGGSVSTLTIQRTQQEDSAVYLCASSHRRGKNTEAFFGQGTRLTVV.

Only a few counts were recorded for this clone. V is TRBV5-4 and J is TRBJ1-2; tentative D call: TRBD1 (5 bases). Germline V lookup: CDR1 SGHNT, CDR2 YYREEE (reference sequence). The V end lost 2 bases, the J end lost 5 bases, and 19 bases lay between the germline ends. The CDR3 sequence is 16 residues long. The CDR3 DNA is TGTGCCAGCAGCTTCGGACCTCCAAAGGGGTGGTATGGCTACACCTTC. Amino acids: CASSFGPPKGWYGYTF.

The V gene is TRBV6-1, the J gene TRBJ1-1; D remains ambiguous. V shed 0 bases and J shed 4 bases, with 21 bases lying between them. The CDR3 runs 18 residues. Germline V gene lookup returns CDR1 MNHNS and CDR2 SASEGT. DNA for the CDR3: TGTGCCAGCAGTGAAGCGCAATCATCCGGGGTGACGGGCACTGAAGCTTTCTTT. This encodes CASSEAQSSGVTGTEAFF.

The V and J genes are TRBV28 and TRBJ2-7, with 7 positions matching TRBD1. Germline V gives CDR1 MDHEN, CDR2 SYDVKM. The CDR3 sequence is 15 residues long. Trimming took 4 bases from V and 0 from J; bases not matched to a gene: 6. The CDR3 sequence: CASSYGTVGSYEQYF. DNA of the CDR3: TGTGCCAGCAGTTACGGGACAGTGGGCTCCTACGAGCAGTACTTC.

The rearrangement links TRBV5-1 to TRBJ1-6; a possible D gene is TRBD1 (5 bases). The CDR3 contains 16 residues. Germline lookup yields CDR1 SGHRS and CDR2 YFSETQ. V shed 4 bases and J shed 6 bases, with 17 bases lying between them. Here the CDR3 reads CASSTPGTGGNSPLHF. Here the CDR3 DNA reads TGCGCCAGCAGCACCCCAGGGACGGGGGGTAATTCACCCCTCCACTTT.

V gene TRBV9 combines with J gene TRBJ2-3; 12 bases line up with TRBD2. The CDR3 has 21 residues. J was trimmed by 5 bases and V by 1 base; bases with no gene match: 20. Germline V gene lookup returns CDR1 SGDLS and CDR2 YYNGEE. The CDR3 DNA is TGTGCCAGCAGCGTACTCAGTGAGACAGCAGCTAGCGGGGGGGCAGAAGATACGCAGTATTTT. It encodes CASSVLSETAASGGAEDTQYF.

This sequence joins TRBV7-9 and TRBJ1-2; D remains unclear. The ends were cut back, 6 bases at V and 3 bases at J, with 23 bases in the middle. The CDR3 runs 17 residues. From germline, CDR1 is SEHNR and CDR2 FQNEAQ (reference sequence). CDR3 nucleotides: TGTGCCAGCAGTTTTATAGCTTGGAGAGAACTGGACTATGGCTACACCTTC. It translates to CASSFIAWRELDYGYTF. Filled out from reference TRBV7-9 and TRBJ1-2, the complete variable domain reads DTGVSQNPRHKITKRGQNVTFRCDPISEHNRLYWYRQTLGQGPEFLTYFQNEAQLEKSRLLSDRFSAERPKGSFSTLEIQRTEQGDSAMYLCASSFIAWRELDYGYTFGSGTRLTVV.

The chain joins TRBV28 to TRBJ1-5, with TRBD1 matching over 7 bases. CDR1 is MDHEN, CDR2 SYDVKM, per germline. V was pared by 7 bases and J by 3 bases, with 3 bases of the junction left unmatched. The CDR3 runs to 13 residues. DNA of the CDR3: TGTGCCAGCATGGGACAGTCCAATCAGCCCCAGCATTTT. It encodes CASMGQSNQPQHF. Looking up the rest from reference TRBV28 and TRBJ1-5 gives the full variable domain: DVKVTQSSRYLVKRTGEKVFLECVQDMDHENMFWYRQDPGLGLRLIYFSYDVKMKEKGDIPEGYSVSREKKERFSLILESASTNQTSMYLCASMGQSNQPQHFGDGTRLSIL.

The V call is TRBV2, the J call TRBJ2-7; D perhaps matches TRBD2 (6 bases). This CDR3 spans 15 amino acids. The V end was cut by 3 bases, the J end by 3 bases, with 15 bases between. Germline CDR1 and CDR2: SNHLY and FYNNEI. CDR3 coding DNA: TGTGCCAGCAGTGACAGCCTACCGGGGGACTACGAGCAGTACTTC. Protein: CASSDSLPGDYEQYF. Drawing the rest from reference TRBV2 and TRBJ2-7, the complete variable domain is EPEVTQTPSHQVTQMGQEVILRCVPISNHLYFYWYRQILGQKVEFLVSFYNNEISEKSEIFDDQFSVERPDGSNFTLKIRSTKLEDSAMYFCASSDSLPGDYEQYFGPGTRLTVT.

This chain connects TRBV7-2 to TRBJ2-7; 8 bases map to TRBD1. V was pared by 5 bases and J by 5 bases, with 11 bases of the junction left unmatched. Germline CDR1 reads SGHTA; CDR2 reads FQGNSA. The CDR3 runs 15 residues. CDR3 coding DNA: TGTGCCAGCAGCGGACGGACAGGGACCAACCACGAGCAGTACTTC. As protein: CASSGRTGTNHEQYF.

V is TRBV27 and J is TRBJ2-7, with TRBD1 identical over 9 bases. Unmatched junction bases numbered 11, after V lost 5 bases and J lost 6 bases. CDR1 and CDR2 from the germline V gene are MNHEY and SMNVEV (reference sequence). There are 15 residues in the CDR3. The CDR3: CASSLLGTGLSEQYF. CDR3 sequence (DNA): TGTGCCAGCAGTCTTCTCGGGACAGGGTTGAGCGAGCAGTACTTC.

The chain recombines TRBV6-4 with TRBJ2-3; D is unclear. This CDR3 has 12 amino acids. Germline values: CDR1 MRHNA, CDR2 SNTAGT. V lost 6 bases and J 5 bases, leaving 9 bases between the germline ends. CDR3 protein: CASSAGGDTQYF. In DNA, the CDR3 is TGTGCCAGCAGCGCCGGTGGAGATACGCAGTATTTT.